The subject of this entry is one TCR beta chain. Its antigen is unknown. The PCR was carried out with 60 Vbeta primers and 13 Jbeta primers. Produced via immunoSEQ multiplex PCR; TCRdb's table is partial and in-frame only. Of some 150,000 clones listed, more than 80% are singletons. V lost 3 bases and J lost 7, with 15 bases in between. Germline V CDR1 and CDR2: ENHRY, SYGVKD. The CDR3 has 14 residues. This sample stems from a study of cytomegalovirus exposure and HLA in healthy donors. Study outcomes and limitations: TRBV6-2, TRBV6-3 and some other V segments were unresolvable in 87-base-pair reads. The study listed some 160 cytomegalovirus-associated TCR beta chains. For TCR beta chains, V- and J-gene trimming was later linked to a missense DCLRE1C variant. In presence/absence analyses, roughly uniform sequencing depth across donors was assumed.

Source material: PBMCs. The sequence came from a woman in her fifties or sixties in good health and CMV-seronegative. This chain joins TRBV10-3 and TRBJ1-2, with a weak D call TRBD1 (5 bases). The CDR3 nucleotides are TGTGCCATCAGTGAAGGGGTCGAGGAGCGTGGCTACACCTTC. It translates to CAISEGVEERGYTF.